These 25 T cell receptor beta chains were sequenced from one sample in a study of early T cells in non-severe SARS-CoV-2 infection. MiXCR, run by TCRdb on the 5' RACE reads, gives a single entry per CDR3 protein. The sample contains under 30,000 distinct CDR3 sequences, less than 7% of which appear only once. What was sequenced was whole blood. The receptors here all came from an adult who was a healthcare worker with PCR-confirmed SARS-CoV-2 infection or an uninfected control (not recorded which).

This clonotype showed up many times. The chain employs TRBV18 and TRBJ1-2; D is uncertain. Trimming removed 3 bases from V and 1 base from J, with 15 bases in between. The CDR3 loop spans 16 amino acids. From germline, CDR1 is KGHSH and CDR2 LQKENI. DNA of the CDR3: TGTGCCAGCTCACCCTCATCGGGAGGGTATAACTATGGCTACACCTTC. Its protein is CASSPSSGGYNYGYTF.

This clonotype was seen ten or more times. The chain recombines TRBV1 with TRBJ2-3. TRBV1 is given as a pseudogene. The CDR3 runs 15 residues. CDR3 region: CTSSQDGQRTDTQYF. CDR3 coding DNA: TGCACCAGCAGCCAAGATGGTCAACGCACAGATACGCAGTATTTT.

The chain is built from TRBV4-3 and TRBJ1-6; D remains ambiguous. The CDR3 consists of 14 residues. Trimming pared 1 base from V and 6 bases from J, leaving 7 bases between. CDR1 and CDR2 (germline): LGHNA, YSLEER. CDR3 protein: CASSQGPRNSPLHF. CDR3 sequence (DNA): TGCGCCAGCAGCCAAGGCCCTCGTAATTCACCCCTCCACTTT.

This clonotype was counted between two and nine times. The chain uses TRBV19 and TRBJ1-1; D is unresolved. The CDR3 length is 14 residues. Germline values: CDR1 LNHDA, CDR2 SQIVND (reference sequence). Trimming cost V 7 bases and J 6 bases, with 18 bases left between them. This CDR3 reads CASTTWVSSPEAFF. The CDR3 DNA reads TGTGCCAGTACGACTTGGGTTTCCAGCCCTGAAGCTTTCTTT.

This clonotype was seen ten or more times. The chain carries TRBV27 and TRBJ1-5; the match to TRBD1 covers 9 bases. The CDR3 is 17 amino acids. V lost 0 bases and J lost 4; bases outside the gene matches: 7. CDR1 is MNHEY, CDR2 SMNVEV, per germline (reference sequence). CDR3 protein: CASSLSAGQGTNQPQHF. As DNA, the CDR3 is TGTGCCAGCAGTTTATCCGCCGGACAGGGGACGAATCAGCCCCAGCATTTT.

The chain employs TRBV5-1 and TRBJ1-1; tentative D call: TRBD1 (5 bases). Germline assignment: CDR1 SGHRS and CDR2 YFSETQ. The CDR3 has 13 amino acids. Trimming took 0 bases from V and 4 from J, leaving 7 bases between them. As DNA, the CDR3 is TGCGCCAGCAGCTTGGAGGGGATCACTGAAGCTTTCTTT. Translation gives CASSLEGITEAFF.

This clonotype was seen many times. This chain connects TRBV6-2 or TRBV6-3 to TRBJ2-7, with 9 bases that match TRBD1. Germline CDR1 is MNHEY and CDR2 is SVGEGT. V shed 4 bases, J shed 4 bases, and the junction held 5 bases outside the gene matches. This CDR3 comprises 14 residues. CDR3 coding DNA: TGTGCCAGCAGTTCCGGACAGGGGATTTACGAGCAGTACTTC. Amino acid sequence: CASSSGQGIYEQYF.

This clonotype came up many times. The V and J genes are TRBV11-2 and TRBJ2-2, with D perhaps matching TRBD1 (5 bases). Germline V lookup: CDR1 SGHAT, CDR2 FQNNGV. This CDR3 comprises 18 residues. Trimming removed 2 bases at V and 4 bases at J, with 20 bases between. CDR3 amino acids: CASSLLAPVVQGTGELFF. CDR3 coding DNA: TGTGCCAGCAGCTTATTGGCCCCAGTGGTTCAGGGCACCGGGGAGCTGTTTTTT. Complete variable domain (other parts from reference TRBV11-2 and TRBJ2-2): EAGVAQSPRYKIIEKRQSVAFWCNPISGHATLYWYQQILGQGPKLLIQFQNNGVVDDSQLPKDRFSAERLKGVDSTLKIQPAKLEDSAVYLCASSLLAPVVQGTGELFFGEGSRLTVL.

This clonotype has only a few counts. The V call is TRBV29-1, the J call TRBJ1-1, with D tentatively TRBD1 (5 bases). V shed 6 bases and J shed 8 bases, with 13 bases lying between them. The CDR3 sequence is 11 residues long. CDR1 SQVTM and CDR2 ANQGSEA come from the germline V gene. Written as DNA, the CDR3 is TGCAGCGTCAGGGACTCCCGGGAAGCTTTCTTT. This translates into CSVRDSREAFF.

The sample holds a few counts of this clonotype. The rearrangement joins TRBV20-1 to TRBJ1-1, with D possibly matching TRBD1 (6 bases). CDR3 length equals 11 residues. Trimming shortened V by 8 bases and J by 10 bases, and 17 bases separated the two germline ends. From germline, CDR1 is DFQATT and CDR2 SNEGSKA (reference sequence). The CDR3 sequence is CSPAKGEGAFF. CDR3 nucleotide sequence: TGCAGTCCCGCCAAGGGGGAAGGAGCTTTCTTT.

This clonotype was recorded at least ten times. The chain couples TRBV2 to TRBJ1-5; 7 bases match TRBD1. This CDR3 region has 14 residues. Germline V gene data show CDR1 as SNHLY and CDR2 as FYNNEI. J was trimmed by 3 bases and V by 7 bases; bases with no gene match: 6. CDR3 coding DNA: TGTGCCAGCACCCCTACAGGGGTCAATCAGCCCCAGCATTTT. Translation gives CASTPTGVNQPQHF.

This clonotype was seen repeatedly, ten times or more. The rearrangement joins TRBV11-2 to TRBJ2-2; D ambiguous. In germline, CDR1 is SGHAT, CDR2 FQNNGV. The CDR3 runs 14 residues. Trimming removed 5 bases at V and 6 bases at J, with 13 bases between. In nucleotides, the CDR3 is TGTGCCAGCAGCCCTCTCCGGGCAGCCGGGGAGCTGTTTTTT. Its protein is CASSPLRAAGELFF.

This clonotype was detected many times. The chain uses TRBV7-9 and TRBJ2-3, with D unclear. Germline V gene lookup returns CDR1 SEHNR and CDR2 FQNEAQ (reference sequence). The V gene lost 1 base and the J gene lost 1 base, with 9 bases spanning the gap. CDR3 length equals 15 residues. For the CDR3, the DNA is TGTGCCAGCAGCTTAGGACGGGCGGGCACAGATACGCAGTATTTT. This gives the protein CASSLGRAGTDTQYF. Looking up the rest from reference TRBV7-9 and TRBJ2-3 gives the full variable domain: DTGVSQNPRHKITKRGQNVTFRCDPISEHNRLYWYRQTLGQGPEFLTYFQNEAQLEKSRLLSDRFSAERPKGSFSTLEIQRTEQGDSAMYLCASSLGRAGTDTQYFGPGTRLTVL.

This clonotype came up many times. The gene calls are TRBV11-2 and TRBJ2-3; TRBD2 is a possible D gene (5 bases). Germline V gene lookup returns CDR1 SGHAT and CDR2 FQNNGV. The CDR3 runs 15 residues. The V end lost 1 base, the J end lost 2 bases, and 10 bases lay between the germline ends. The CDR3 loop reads CASSLGRGDTDTQYF. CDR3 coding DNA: TGTGCCAGCAGCTTAGGCCGGGGAGACACAGATACGCAGTATTTT.

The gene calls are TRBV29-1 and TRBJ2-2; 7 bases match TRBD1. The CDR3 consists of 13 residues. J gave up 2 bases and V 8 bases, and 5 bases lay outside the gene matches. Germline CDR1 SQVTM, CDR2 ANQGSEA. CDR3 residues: CSCRDSNTGELFF. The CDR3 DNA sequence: TGCAGCTGCCGGGACAGTAACACCGGGGAGCTGTTTTTT.

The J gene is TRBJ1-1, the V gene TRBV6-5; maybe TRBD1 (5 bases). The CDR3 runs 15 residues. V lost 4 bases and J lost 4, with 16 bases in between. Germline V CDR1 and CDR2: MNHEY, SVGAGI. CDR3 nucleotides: TGTGCCAGCAGTTTGGGGGGGGACCTTGGCACTGAAGCTTTCTTT. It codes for CASSLGGDLGTEAFF.

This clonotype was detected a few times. The CDR3 DNA follows: TGTGCCAGCAGCCAGAGGACGGGAAATGAGCAGTTCTTC. Its protein is CASSQRTGNEQFF. This rearrangement joins TRBV7-8 to TRBJ2-1; D perhaps matches TRBD2 (5 bases). Germline V gene lookup returns CDR1 SGHVS and CDR2 FQNEAQ. Deletions cut 5 bases from V and 7 bases from J, with 12 bases between. This CDR3 is built from 13 residues.

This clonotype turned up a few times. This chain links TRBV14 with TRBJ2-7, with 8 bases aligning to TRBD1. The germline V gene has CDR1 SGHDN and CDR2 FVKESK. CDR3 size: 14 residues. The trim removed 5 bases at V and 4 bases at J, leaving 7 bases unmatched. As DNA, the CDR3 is TGTGCCAGCAGCTATGGCCAGGGGGCTTACGAGCAGTACTTC. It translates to CASSYGQGAYEQYF.

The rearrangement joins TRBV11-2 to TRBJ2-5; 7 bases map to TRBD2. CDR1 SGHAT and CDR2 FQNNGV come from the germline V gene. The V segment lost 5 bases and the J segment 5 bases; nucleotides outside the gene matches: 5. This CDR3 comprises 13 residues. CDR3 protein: CASSLGGKETQYF. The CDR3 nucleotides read TGTGCCAGCAGCCTCGGGGGGAAGGAGACCCAGTACTTC.

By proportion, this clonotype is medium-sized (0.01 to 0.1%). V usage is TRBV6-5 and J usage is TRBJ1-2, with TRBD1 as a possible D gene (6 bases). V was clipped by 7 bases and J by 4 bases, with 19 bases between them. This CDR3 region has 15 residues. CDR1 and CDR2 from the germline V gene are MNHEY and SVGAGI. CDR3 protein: CASTQRAAGVYGYTF. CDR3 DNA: TGTGCCAGCACCCAACGGGCGGCAGGGGTCTATGGCTACACCTTC.

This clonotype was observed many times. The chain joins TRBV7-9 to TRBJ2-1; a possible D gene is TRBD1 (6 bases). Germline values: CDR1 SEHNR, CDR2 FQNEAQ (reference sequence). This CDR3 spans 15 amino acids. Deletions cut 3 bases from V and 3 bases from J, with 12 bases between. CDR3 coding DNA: TGTGCCAGCAGCTTTGGGACACTCCACTACAATGAGCAGTTCTTC. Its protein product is CASSFGTLHYNEQFF.

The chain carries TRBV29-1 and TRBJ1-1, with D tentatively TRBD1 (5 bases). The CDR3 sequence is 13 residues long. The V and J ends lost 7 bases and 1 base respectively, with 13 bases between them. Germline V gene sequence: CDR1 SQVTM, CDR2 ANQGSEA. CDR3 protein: CSATRGSNTEAFF. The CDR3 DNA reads TGCAGCGCCACGAGGGGATCGAACACTGAAGCTTTCTTT.

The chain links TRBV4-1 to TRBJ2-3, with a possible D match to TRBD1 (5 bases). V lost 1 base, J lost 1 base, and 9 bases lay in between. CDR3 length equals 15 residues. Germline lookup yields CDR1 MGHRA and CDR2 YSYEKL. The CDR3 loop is CASSQVTVGTDTQYF. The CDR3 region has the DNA TGCGCCAGCAGCCAAGTGACAGTAGGCACAGATACGCAGTATTTT.

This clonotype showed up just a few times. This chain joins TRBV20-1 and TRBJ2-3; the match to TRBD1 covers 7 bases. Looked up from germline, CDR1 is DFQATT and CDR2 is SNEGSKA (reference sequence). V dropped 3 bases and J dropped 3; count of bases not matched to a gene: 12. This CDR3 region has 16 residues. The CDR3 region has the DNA TGCAGTGCTAGCCGAGGGGGCACTAGTTCGACAGATACGCAGTATTTT. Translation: CSASRGGTSSTDTQYF.

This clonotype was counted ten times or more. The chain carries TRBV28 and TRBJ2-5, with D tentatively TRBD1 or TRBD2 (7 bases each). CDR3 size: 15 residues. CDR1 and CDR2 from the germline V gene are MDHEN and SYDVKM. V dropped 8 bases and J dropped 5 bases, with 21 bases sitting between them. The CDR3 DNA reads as TGTGCCAGCGGGGGGTACCGACAGGGAGGGGAGACCCAGTACTTC. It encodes CASGGYRQGGETQYF.